The next 5 T cell receptor beta chains were all read from a single sample in a study of blood T cells in healthy people across ages. Next came a second PCR, run for roughly 6 to 11 cycles, which used a sample-barcoded 5' primer along with a J-beta primer mix. TCRdb re-derived calls from the 5' RACE reads in MiXCR, one entry per CDR3 protein. The sample yields about 1 million distinct CDR3 sequences, more than 35% seen once. The specimen sequenced was blood. These receptor sequences come from a woman in her sixties in good health.

In this sample, this clonotype turned up a few times. This chain joins TRBV10-3 and TRBJ2-1, with TRBD2 identical over 8 bases. The V and J ends lost 8 bases and 1 base, in that order; junction bases with no gene match: 7. Germline V lookup: CDR1 ENHRY, CDR2 SYGVKD. The CDR3 is 15 amino acids. In DNA form, the CDR3 reads TGTGCCATCTCCGGAGCGGGAGTTTCCTACAATGAGCAGTTCTTC. Protein sequence: CAISGAGVSYNEQFF.

The genes are TRBV12-3 or TRBV12-4 and TRBJ2-5, with 8 bases fitting TRBD1. The CDR3 has 13 residues. Trimming took 5 bases from V and 4 from J; bases not matched to a gene: 3. The CDR3 sequence is CASSATGGETQYF. As DNA, the CDR3 is TGTGCCAGCAGTGCAACAGGGGGAGAGACCCAGTACTTC.

The chain has TRBV29-1 and TRBJ2-2, with 12 bases lining up with TRBD2. Per germline, CDR1 SQVTM and CDR2 ANQGSEA. This CDR3 has 16 amino acids. The V gene end was trimmed by 6 bases and the J gene end by 5 bases; junction bases not matched to a gene: 10. The chain's CDR3 is CSVPRLAGVGTGELFF. In DNA, the CDR3 is TGCAGCGTCCCTCGACTAGCGGGAGTGGGGACCGGGGAGCTGTTTTTT.

This clonotype was detected only a few times. The V gene is TRBV5-6, the J gene TRBJ1-2; D call uncertain. The CDR3 length is 13 residues. In germline, CDR1 is SGHDT, CDR2 YYEEEE. The germline V and J ends were trimmed by 0 bases and 8 bases, with 11 bases remaining between them. The CDR3 sequence is CASSLGRSQGYTF. The CDR3 DNA reads as TGTGCCAGCAGCTTGGGTAGGTCCCAAGGCTACACCTTC.

In its sample, this clonotype was seen a few times. The chain uses TRBV24-1 and TRBJ2-3; D tentatively reads TRBD1 or TRBD2 (5 bases each). This CDR3 contains 19 residues. CDR1 is KGHDR and CDR2 is SFDVKD in the germline V gene. Trimming stripped 2 bases from V and 0 bases from J, with 20 bases between. The CDR3: CATSDSIGTQVSSTDTQYF. CDR3 bases: TGTGCCACCAGTGATTCGATCGGGACCCAAGTTTCTAGCACAGATACGCAGTATTTT.